Below, one T cell receptor beta chain is given with its context. The source of the sample is a study of blood T cell repertoires in COVID-19. Turning to the study itself: In each case, the material was cDNA or gDNA derived from T cells, B-cell-depleted T cells, or PBMCs.

The ends lost 7 bases at V and 6 bases at J; junction bases unmatched: 5. The length of the CDR3 is 11 residues. Germline V gene data show CDR1 as SQVTM and CDR2 as ANQGSEA. Assignment of participants to cohorts was predicated upon participant-reported clinical history. Recovered participants had two consecutive negative NP/OP PCR tests, healthcare professional clearance, or symptom resolution. Only in-frame clones appear in the TCRdb table, and some are missing; sequencing was by immunoSEQ multiplex PCR. The sample lists 200,000 to 300,000 clones; under 90% were seen once. V usage is TRBV29-1 and J usage is TRBJ1-2; 7 bases are a match to TRBD1. Sequences were obtained from PBMCs or T cells enriched from blood (not recorded which). The receptor comes from a man aged 35-49 years who had recovered from COVID-19. The DNA of the CDR3 is TGCAGCGGACAGGGAGGTGATGGCTACACCTTC. Translating it yields CSGQGGDGYTF. Drawing the rest from reference TRBV29-1 and TRBJ1-2, the complete variable domain is SAVISQKPSRDICQRGTSLTIQCQVDSQVTMMFWYRQQPGQSLTLIATANQGSEATYESGFVIDKFPISRPNLTFSTLTVSNMSPEDSSIYLCSGQGGDGYTFGSGTRLTVV.